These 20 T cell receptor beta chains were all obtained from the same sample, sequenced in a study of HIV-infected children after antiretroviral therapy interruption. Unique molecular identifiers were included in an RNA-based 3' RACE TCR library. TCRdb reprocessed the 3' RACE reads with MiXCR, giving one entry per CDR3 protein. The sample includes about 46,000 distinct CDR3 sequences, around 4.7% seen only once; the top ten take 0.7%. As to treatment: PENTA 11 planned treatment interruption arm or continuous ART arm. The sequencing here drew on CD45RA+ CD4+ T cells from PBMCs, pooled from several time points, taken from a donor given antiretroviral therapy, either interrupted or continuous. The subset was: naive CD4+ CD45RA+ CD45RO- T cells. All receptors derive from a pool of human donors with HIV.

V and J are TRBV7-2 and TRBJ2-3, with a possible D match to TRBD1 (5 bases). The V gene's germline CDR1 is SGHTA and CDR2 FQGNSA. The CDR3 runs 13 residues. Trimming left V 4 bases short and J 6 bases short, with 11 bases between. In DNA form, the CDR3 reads TGTGCCAGCAGCTCTCAACCAGGGGATACGCAGTATTTT. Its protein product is CASSSQPGDTQYF.

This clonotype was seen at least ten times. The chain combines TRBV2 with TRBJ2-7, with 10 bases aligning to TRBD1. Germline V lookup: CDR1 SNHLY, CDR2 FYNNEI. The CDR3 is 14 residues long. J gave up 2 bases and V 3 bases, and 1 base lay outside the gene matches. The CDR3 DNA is TGTGCCAGCAGTGAGGGGACAGGGGCCTACGAGCAGTACTTC. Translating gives CASSEGTGAYEQYF.

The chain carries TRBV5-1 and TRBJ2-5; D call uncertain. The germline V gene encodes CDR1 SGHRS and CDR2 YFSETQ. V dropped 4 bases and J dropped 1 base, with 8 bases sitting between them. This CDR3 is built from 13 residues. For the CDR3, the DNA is TGCGCCAGCAGCAAAGGTTCCCAAGAGACCCAGTACTTC. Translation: CASSKGSQETQYF.

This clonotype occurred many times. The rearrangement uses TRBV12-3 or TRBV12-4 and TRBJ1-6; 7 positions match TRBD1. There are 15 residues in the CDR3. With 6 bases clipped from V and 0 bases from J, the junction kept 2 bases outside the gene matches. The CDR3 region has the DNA TGTGCCAGCAGGAAGGGGGCCTCCTATAATTCACCCCTCCACTTT. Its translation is CASRKGASYNSPLHF.

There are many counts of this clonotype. CDR3 residues: CASSPRGGPDTQYF. DNA for the CDR3: TGTGCCAGCTCACCACGGGGAGGCCCAGATACGCAGTATTTT. This chain uses TRBV18 with TRBJ2-3; D might be TRBD2 (6 bases). The V gene lost 1 base and the J gene lost 4 bases, with 9 bases spanning the gap. The CDR3 sequence is 14 residues long. Germline V CDR1 and CDR2: KGHSH, LQKENI.

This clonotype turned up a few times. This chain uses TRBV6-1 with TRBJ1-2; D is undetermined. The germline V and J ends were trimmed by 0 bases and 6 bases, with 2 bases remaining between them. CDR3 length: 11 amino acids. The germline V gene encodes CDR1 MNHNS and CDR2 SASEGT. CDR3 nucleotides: TGTGCCAGCAGTGAAGCGAATGGCTACACCTTC. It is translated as CASSEANGYTF.

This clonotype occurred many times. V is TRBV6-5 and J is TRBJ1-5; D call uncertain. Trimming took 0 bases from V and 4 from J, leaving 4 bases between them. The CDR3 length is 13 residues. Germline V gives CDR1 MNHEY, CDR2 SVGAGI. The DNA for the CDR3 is TGTGCCAGCAGTTACTCGCGTAATCAGCCCCAGCATTTT. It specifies CASSYSRNQPQHF.

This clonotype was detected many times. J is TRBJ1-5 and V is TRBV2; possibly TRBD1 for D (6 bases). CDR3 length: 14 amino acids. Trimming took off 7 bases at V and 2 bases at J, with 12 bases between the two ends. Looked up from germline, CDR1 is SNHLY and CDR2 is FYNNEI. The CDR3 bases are TGTGCCAGCAATCCAGGGGAGGGCAATCAGCCCCAGCATTTT. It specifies CASNPGEGNQPQHF.

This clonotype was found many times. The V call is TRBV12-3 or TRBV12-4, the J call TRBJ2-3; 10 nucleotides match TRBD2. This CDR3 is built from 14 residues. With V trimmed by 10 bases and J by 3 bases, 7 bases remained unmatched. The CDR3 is CATRASGGTDTQYF. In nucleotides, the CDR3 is TGTGCCACTCGGGCTAGCGGGGGTACAGATACGCAGTATTTT.

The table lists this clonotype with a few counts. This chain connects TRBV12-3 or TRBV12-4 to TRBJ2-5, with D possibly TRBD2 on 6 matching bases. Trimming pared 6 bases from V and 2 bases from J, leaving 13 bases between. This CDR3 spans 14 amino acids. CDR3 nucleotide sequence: TGTGCCAGCAGCCGGGACGGGGGTCAAGAGACCCAGTACTTC. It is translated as CASSRDGGQETQYF.

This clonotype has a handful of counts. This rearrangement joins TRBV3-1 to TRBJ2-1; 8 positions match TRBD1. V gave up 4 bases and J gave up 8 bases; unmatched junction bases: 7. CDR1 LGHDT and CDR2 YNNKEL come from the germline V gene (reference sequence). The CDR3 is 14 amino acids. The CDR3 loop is CASSPGQVGHEQFF. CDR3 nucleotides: TGTGCCAGCAGCCCGGGACAGGTGGGACATGAGCAGTTCTTC.

CDR3 sequence: CASSQEALQGYGYTF. In nucleotides, the CDR3 is TGTGCCAGCAGCCAAGAGGCCTTACAGGGGTATGGCTACACCTTC. The genes are TRBV4-2 and TRBJ1-2; 7 nucleotides align to TRBD1. Trimming at V came to 0 bases and at J to 5 bases, leaving 6 bases not matched to a gene. The CDR3 consists of 15 residues. Germline values: CDR1 LGHNA, CDR2 YNFKEQ.

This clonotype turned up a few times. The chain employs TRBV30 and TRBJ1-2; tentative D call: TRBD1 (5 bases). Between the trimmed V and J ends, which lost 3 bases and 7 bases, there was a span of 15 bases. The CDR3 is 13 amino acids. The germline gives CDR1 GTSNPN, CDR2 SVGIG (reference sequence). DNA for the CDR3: TGTGCCTGGAGCCTCTGGGGGGACGGTGGCTACACCTTC. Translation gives CAWSLWGDGGYTF. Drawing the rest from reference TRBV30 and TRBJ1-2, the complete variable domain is SQTIHQWPATLVQPVGSPLSLECTVEGTSNPNLYWYRQAAGRGLQLLFYSVGIGQISSEVPQNLSASRPQDRQFILSSKKLLLSDSGFYLCAWSLWGDGGYTFGSGTRLTVV.

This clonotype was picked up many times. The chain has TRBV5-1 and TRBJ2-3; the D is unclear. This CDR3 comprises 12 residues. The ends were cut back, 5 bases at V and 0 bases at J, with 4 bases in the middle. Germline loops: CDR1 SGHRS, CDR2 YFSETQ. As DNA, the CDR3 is TGCGCCAGCAGGGGTAGCACAGATACGCAGTATTTT. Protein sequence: CASRGSTDTQYF.

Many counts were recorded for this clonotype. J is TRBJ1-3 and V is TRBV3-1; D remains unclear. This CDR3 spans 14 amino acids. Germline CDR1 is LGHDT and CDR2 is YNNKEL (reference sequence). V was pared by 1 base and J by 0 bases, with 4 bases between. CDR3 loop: CASSQADSGNTIYF. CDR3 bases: TGTGCCAGCAGCCAAGCGGACTCTGGAAACACCATATATTTT.

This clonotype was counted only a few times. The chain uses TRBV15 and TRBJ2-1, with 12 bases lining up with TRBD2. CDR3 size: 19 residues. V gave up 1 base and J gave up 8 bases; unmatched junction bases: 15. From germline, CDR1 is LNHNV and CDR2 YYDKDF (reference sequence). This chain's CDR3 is CATSRVLGPSGGVLHEQFF. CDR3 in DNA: TGTGCCACCAGCAGAGTCTTGGGGCCTAGCGGGGGGGTGTTGCATGAGCAGTTCTTC.

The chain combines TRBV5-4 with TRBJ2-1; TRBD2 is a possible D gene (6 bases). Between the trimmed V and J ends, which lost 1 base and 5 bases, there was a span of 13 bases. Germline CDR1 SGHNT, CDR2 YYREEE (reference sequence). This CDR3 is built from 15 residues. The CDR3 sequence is CASSLSAGPHNEQFF. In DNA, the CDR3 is TGTGCCAGCAGCTTGTCAGCGGGCCCCCACAATGAGCAGTTCTTC.

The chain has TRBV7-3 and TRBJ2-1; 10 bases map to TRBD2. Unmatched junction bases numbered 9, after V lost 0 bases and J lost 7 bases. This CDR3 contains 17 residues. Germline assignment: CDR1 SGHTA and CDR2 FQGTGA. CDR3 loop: CASSLTGTSEGGNEQFF. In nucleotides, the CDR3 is TGTGCCAGCAGCTTAACCGGGACTAGCGAAGGGGGTAATGAGCAGTTCTTC.

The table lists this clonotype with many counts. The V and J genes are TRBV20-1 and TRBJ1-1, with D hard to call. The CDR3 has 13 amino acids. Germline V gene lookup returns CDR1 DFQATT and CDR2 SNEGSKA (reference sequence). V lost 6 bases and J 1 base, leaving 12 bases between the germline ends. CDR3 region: CSATPTANTEAFF. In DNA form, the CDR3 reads TGCAGTGCGACGCCGACGGCGAACACTGAAGCTTTCTTT.

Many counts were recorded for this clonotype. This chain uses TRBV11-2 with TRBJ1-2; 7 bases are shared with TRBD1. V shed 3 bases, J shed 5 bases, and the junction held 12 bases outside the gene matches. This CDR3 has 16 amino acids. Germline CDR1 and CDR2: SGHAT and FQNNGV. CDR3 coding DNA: TGTGCCAGCAGCTTGGAGCCGGGACAGTTTTTGTATGGCTACACCTTC. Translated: CASSLEPGQFLYGYTF.